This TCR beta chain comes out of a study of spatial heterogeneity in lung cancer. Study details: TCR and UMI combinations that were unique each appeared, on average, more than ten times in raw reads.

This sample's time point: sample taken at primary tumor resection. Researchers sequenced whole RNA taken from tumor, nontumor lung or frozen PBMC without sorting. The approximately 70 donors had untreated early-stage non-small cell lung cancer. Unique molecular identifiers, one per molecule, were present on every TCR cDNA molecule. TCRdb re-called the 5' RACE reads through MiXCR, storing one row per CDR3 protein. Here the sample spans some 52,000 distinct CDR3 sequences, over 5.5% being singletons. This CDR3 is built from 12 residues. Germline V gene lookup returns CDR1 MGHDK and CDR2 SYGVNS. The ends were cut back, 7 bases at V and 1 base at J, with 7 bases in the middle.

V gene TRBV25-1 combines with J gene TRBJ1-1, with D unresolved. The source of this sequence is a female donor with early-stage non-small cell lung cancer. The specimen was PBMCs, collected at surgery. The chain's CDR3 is CASMGTNTEAFF. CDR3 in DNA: TGTGCCAGCATGGGAACGAACACTGAAGCTTTCTTT.